The 25 T cell receptor beta chains below all came from one sample that was sequenced in a study of cytomegalovirus exposure and HLA in healthy donors (dated by TCRdb to about 2017). The library relied on the immunoSEQ multiplex PCR assay. A mixture of 60 forward primers for TCR Vbeta segments and 13 reverse primers for TCR Jbeta segments was used in the multiplex PCR. Not all clones reach the TCRdb copy of this immuneACCESS table, which keeps in-frame sequences only. Checked studies attribute under half of the gap to unresolved V genes and leave the rest unexplained. This sample comprises around 90,000 clones, less than 80% of them detected only once. The biggest ten clones account for under 4% of the sample. Sequenced sample: PBMCs. The source is a woman in her forties in good health and CMV-seronegative.

The chain has TRBV19 and TRBJ2-1; no firm D call. V shed 3 bases and J shed 0 bases, with 12 bases lying between them. CDR1 is LNHDA, CDR2 SQIVND, per germline (reference sequence). The CDR3 has 16 residues. CDR3 sequence: CASSMSGLNSYNEQFF. In DNA form, the CDR3 reads TGTGCCAGTAGTATGTCCGGGTTAAACTCCTACAATGAGCAGTTCTTC.

The chain recombines TRBV7-8 with TRBJ2-2; 8 positions agree with TRBD2. CDR3 length: 20 amino acids. Germline trimming cut 2 bases from V and 5 bases from J; bases unmatched to any gene: 19. Germline loops: CDR1 SGHVS, CDR2 FQNEAQ. The CDR3: CASSLSRGTGRGRKTGELFF. For the CDR3, the DNA is TGTGCCAGCAGCTTAAGTCGGGGAACAGGACGCGGGAGGAAAACCGGGGAGCTGTTTTTT.

The chain uses TRBV9 and TRBJ2-3, with TRBD2 matching over 9 bases. Germline values: CDR1 SGDLS, CDR2 YYNGEE. The CDR3 has 15 residues. Trimming removed 4 bases from V and 6 bases from J; junction bases left unmatched: 9. In DNA, the CDR3 is TGTGCCAGCAGCCCCAGACTAGCGGAGGGGGATACGCAGTATTTT. It codes for CASSPRLAEGDTQYF.

The chain links TRBV18 to TRBJ2-2, with 9 nucleotides matching TRBD1. Looked up from germline, CDR1 is KGHSH and CDR2 is LQKENI. There are 15 residues in the CDR3. The V and J ends lost 3 bases and 7 bases, in that order; junction bases with no gene match: 6. CDR3 nucleotide sequence: TGTGCCAGCTCACCGTGGACAGGGGTGGACGGGGAGCTGTTTTTT. It codes for CASSPWTGVDGELFF.

The chain employs TRBV6-4 and TRBJ2-1, with TRBD2 matching over 9 bases. Unmatched junction bases numbered 11, after V lost 9 bases and J lost 5 bases. CDR3 size: 15 residues. CDR1 MRHNA and CDR2 SNTAGT come from the germline V gene. The CDR3 bases are TGTGCCAGTTCTGAGGGGCGGGAGGGTAACAATGAGCAGTTCTTC. Translation gives CASSEGREGNNEQFF.

The V call is TRBV5-1, the J call TRBJ2-1; 10 bases agree with TRBD2. Germline V gene data show CDR1 as SGHRS and CDR2 as YFSETQ. This CDR3 comprises 17 residues. V shed 0 bases and J 3 bases; nucleotides not matched to a gene: 6. The CDR3 DNA is TGCGCCAGCAGCTTGGGAGCGGGAGGGCCCCTCTACAATGAGCAGTTCTTC. It codes for CASSLGAGGPLYNEQFF.

The chain links TRBV6-4 to TRBJ1-4, with D unresolved. With 5 bases removed from V and 7 bases from J, the gap between germline ends came to 20 bases. This CDR3 is built from 16 residues. Germline V gene data show CDR1 as MRHNA and CDR2 as SNTAGT. CDR3 sequence reads: CASSPNWGGRSEKLFF. DNA of the CDR3: TGTGCCAGCAGTCCCAACTGGGGAGGGAGGAGTGAAAAACTGTTTTTT.

The chain is built from TRBV19 and TRBJ2-7, with a tentative D call TRBD2 (5 bases). The CDR3 runs to 15 residues. Trimming cost V 3 bases and J 3 bases, with 15 bases left between them. Germline CDR1 reads LNHDA; CDR2 reads SQIVND (reference sequence). The CDR3 sequence: CASSISSGVHYEQYF. CDR3 DNA: TGTGCCAGTAGTATTTCGAGCGGAGTTCACTACGAGCAGTACTTC.

This clone appeared once. The rearrangement links TRBV27 to TRBJ1-2; 8 bases are shared with TRBD1. The CDR3 extends over 15 amino acids. V lost 0 bases and J lost 8; bases outside the gene matches: 8. From germline, CDR1 is MNHEY and CDR2 SMNVEV (reference sequence). CDR3 sequence: CASSLSRTGRGGYTF. CDR3 nucleotides: TGTGCCAGCAGTTTATCGCGGACAGGGAGGGGAGGCTACACCTTC.

The rearrangement uses TRBV10-3 and TRBJ2-3; 12 bases fit TRBD2. The CDR3 covers 17 residues. Germline CDR1 is ENHRY and CDR2 is SYGVKD. V lost 6 bases and J lost 4; bases outside the gene matches: 11. This CDR3 is CAIRRGRLAGAPDTQYF. In DNA form, the CDR3 reads TGTGCCATCAGGAGGGGGCGACTAGCGGGAGCCCCAGATACGCAGTATTTT.

J is TRBJ1-3 and V is TRBV4-3; tentative D call: TRBD1 (5 bases). The V end lost 6 bases, the J end lost 3 bases, and 9 bases lay between the germline ends. The germline V gene has CDR1 LGHNA and CDR2 YSLEER. The CDR3 loop spans 13 amino acids. In nucleotides, the CDR3 is TGCGCCAGCAGTCAGGGTGTTGGAAACACCATATATTTT. Its protein is CASSQGVGNTIYF.

The chain couples TRBV11-2 to TRBJ2-7, with D perhaps TRBD2 (5 bases). The CDR3 totals 15 residues. Trimming cost V 1 base and J 4 bases, with 14 bases left between them. In germline, CDR1 is SGHAT, CDR2 FQNNGV. CDR3 nucleotides: TGTGCCAGCAGCTTAGCATCGGGGTACGAGTACGAGCAGTACTTC. This translates into CASSLASGYEYEQYF.

This clone was observed a few times. The CDR3 region is CASSLGARGSFQPQHF. The CDR3 DNA is TGTGCCAGCAGTTTAGGAGCCAGGGGAAGTTTTCAGCCCCAGCATTTT. The V and J genes are TRBV28 and TRBJ1-5; tentative D call: TRBD1 (6 bases). Germline CDR1 and CDR2: MDHEN and SYDVKM. The CDR3 covers 16 residues. V shed 2 bases and J shed 6 bases, with 17 bases lying between them.

The V call is TRBV4-1, the J call TRBJ2-7, with 7 positions matching TRBD1. The CDR3 has 18 amino acids. Unmatched junction bases numbered 11, after V lost 0 bases and J lost 0 bases. Looked up from germline, CDR1 is MGHRA and CDR2 is YSYEKL. Here the CDR3 reads CASSQEGLTTGLSYEQYF. The CDR3 bases are TGCGCCAGCAGCCAAGAGGGGCTAACGACAGGGCTCTCCTACGAGCAGTACTTC.

The V call is TRBV29-1, the J call TRBJ1-1, with no clear D. Germline CDR1 is SQVTM and CDR2 is ANQGSEA. Trimming removed 4 bases at V and 1 base at J, with 7 bases between. This CDR3 has 12 residues. The CDR3 region has the DNA TGCAGCGTTGTGGGAGGGAACACTGAAGCTTTCTTT. Protein product: CSVVGGNTEAFF.

The rearrangement uses TRBV7-3 and TRBJ2-3; TRBD2 matches 8 bases. Unmatched junction bases numbered 1, after V lost 3 bases and J lost 2 bases. The CDR3 spans 14 residues. CDR1 and CDR2 from the germline V gene are SGHTA and FQGTGA. The CDR3 is CASSFSGATDTQYF. In nucleotides, the CDR3 is TGTGCCAGCAGCTTTAGCGGGGCCACAGATACGCAGTATTTT. Complete variable domain (other parts from reference TRBV7-3 and TRBJ2-3): GAGVSQTPSNKVTEKGKYVELRCDPISGHTALYWYRQSLGQGPEFLIYFQGTGAADDSGLPNDRFFAVRPEGSVSTLKIQRTERGDSAVYLCASSFSGATDTQYFGPGTRLTVL.

The gene calls are TRBV7-9 and TRBJ2-5; 14 bases match TRBD2. The J segment lost 3 bases and the V segment lost 4 bases, leaving 1 base of the junction unmatched. CDR3 length: 15 amino acids. Germline lookup yields CDR1 SEHNR and CDR2 FQNEAQ (reference sequence). The CDR3 sequence: CASSWGLAGEETQYF. The CDR3 bases are TGTGCCAGCAGCTGGGGACTAGCGGGAGAAGAGACCCAGTACTTC.

This chain links TRBV7-2 with TRBJ2-3; 8 bases map to TRBD2. The CDR3 runs 16 residues. The germline V gene has CDR1 SGHTA and CDR2 FQGNSA. The V segment lost 2 bases and the J segment 3 bases; nucleotides outside the gene matches: 7. The CDR3 loop reads CASSLTAGGVTDTQYF. DNA of the CDR3: TGTGCCAGCAGCTTAACGGCGGGAGGAGTTACAGATACGCAGTATTTT.

This rearrangement joins TRBV7-2 to TRBJ2-7, with TRBD2 as a possible D gene (5 bases). Germline V gene data show CDR1 as SGHTA and CDR2 as FQGNSA. Between the trimmed V and J ends, which lost 5 bases and 4 bases, there was a span of 18 bases. The CDR3 has 15 residues. The CDR3 sequence is CASSPLLGGSYEQYF. CDR3 nucleotide sequence: TGTGCCAGCAGCCCGTTGCTCGGAGGATCGTACGAGCAGTACTTC. Complete variable domain (other parts from reference TRBV7-2 and TRBJ2-7): GAGVSQSPSNKVTEKGKDVELRCDPISGHTALYWYRQSLGQGLEFLIYFQGNSAPDKSGLPSDRFSAERTGGSVSTLTIQRTQQEDSAVYLCASSPLLGGSYEQYFGPGTRLTVT.

CDR3 sequence: CASSVDPGVKYEQYF. In DNA form, the CDR3 reads TGTGCCAGCAGCGTAGACCCGGGGGTCAAGTACGAGCAGTACTTC. V is TRBV9 and J is TRBJ2-7, with TRBD2 as a possible D gene (6 bases). Trimming cost V 0 bases and J 4 bases, with 14 bases left between them. CDR3 length equals 15 residues. The germline CDR1 and CDR2 sequences are SGDLS and YYNGEE.

V gene TRBV27 combines with J gene TRBJ1-5; 8 nucleotides match TRBD1. This CDR3 region has 16 residues. Unmatched junction bases numbered 17, after V lost 5 bases and J lost 11 bases. Germline V gene lookup returns CDR1 MNHEY and CDR2 SMNVEV (reference sequence). CDR3 sequence (DNA): TGTGCCAGCAGTCCTGGCGGACAGGGACAGCTTCTGTCCCAGCATTTT. Translating gives CASSPGGQGQLLSQHF.

CDR3 loop: CASSLRRGEQPQHF. CDR3 coding DNA: TGTGCCAGCAGCTTAAGAAGGGGCGAACAGCCCCAGCATTTT. This chain connects TRBV7-2 to TRBJ1-5, with D perhaps TRBD1 (5 bases). The CDR3 covers 14 residues. From germline, CDR1 is SGHTA and CDR2 FQGNSA. Between the trimmed V and J ends, which lost 2 bases and 7 bases, there was a span of 12 bases.

The V call is TRBV19, the J call TRBJ2-1; D is possibly TRBD2 (6 bases). V was cut by 2 bases and J by 6 bases, with 23 bases left in between. The CDR3 has 18 residues. Germline V gene lookup returns CDR1 LNHDA and CDR2 SQIVND (reference sequence). For the CDR3, the DNA is TGTGCCAGTAGTATAATTAGTATTGCTAGCGCATTTGGCAATGAGCAGTTCTTC. Translation: CASSIISIASAFGNEQFF.

The V call is TRBV30, the J call TRBJ1-4; D may be TRBD1 (5 bases). The germline V and J ends were trimmed by 2 bases and 8 bases, with 12 bases remaining between them. This CDR3 spans 13 amino acids. CDR1 and CDR2 (germline): GTSNPN, SVGIG (reference sequence). The CDR3 nucleotides are TGTGCCTGGAGTCGGGGGTCTGAAGAAAAACTGTTTTTT. Encoded protein: CAWSRGSEEKLFF.

The rearrangement links TRBV27 to TRBJ2-5; 7 bases are a match to TRBD1. The CDR3 extends over 15 amino acids. Per the germline V gene, CDR1 is MNHEY and CDR2 is SMNVEV (reference sequence). J lost 4 bases, V lost 4 bases, and 9 bases had no gene match. The CDR3 sequence: CASSSGQGDVETQYF. As DNA, the CDR3 is TGTGCCAGCAGTTCCGGCCAGGGGGATGTAGAGACCCAGTACTTC.